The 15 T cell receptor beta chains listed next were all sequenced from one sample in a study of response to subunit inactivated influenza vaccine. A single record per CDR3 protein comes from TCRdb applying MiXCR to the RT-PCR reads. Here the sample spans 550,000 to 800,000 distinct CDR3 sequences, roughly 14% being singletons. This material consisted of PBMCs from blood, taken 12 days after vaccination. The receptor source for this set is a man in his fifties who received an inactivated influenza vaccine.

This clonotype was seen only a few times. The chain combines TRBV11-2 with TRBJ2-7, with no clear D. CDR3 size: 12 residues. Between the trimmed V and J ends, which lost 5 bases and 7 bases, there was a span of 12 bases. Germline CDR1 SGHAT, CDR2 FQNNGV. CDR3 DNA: TGTGCCAGCAGCCCTCAAGTTCCGGAGCAGTACTTC. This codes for CASSPQVPEQYF.

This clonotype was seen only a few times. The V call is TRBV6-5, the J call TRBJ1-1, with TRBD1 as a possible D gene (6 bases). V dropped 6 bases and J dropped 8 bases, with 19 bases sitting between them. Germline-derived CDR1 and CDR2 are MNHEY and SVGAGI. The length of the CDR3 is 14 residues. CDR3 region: CASRLYRASGEAFF. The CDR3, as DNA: TGTGCCAGCAGGTTATACAGGGCCTCTGGAGAAGCTTTCTTT.

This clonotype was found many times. As DNA, the CDR3 is TGTGCCAGCAGTTTATTAAGGACAGGGACGGGCAATCAGCCCCAGCATTTT. Protein sequence: CASSLLRTGTGNQPQHF. The J gene is TRBJ1-5, the V gene TRBV28; TRBD1 aligns across 8 bases. Germline V gene sequence: CDR1 MDHEN, CDR2 SYDVKM. This CDR3 contains 17 residues. V shed 1 base, J shed 2 bases, and the junction held 7 bases outside the gene matches.

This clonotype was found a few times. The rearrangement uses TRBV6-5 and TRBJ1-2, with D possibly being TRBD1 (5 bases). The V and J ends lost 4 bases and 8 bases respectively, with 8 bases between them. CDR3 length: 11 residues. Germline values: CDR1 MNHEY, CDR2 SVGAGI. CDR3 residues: CASSSGSGYTF. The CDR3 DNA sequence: TGTGCCAGCAGTTCAGGGAGCGGCTACACCTTC.

The CDR3 loop is CASSPYYEQYF. The CDR3 region has the DNA TGTGCCAGCAGCCCATATTACGAGCAGTACTTC. The chain has TRBV28 and TRBJ2-7; D remains ambiguous. The germline V and J ends were trimmed by 6 bases and 4 bases, with 7 bases remaining between them. Per the germline V gene, CDR1 is MDHEN and CDR2 is SYDVKM. This CDR3 contains 11 residues.

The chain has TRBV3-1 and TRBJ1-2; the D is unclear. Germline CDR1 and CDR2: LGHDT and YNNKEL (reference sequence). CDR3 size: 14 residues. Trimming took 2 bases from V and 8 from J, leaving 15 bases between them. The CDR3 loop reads CASSQTGLGRGYTF. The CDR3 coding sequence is TGTGCCAGCAGCCAAACCGGGCTCGGGAGAGGCTACACCTTC.

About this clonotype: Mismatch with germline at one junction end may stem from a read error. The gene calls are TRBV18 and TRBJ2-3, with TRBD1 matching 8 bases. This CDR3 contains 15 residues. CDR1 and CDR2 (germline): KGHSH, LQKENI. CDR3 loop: CASSLRTGTPDSQYF. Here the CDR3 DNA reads TGTGCCAGCTCCCTTCGGACAGGGACCCCAGATTCGCAGTATTTT.

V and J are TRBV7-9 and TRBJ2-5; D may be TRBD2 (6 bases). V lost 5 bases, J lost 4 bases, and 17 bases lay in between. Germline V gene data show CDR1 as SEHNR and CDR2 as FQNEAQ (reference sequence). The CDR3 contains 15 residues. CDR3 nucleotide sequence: TGTGCCAGCAGCCTGCGGGACTCACTCACAGAGACCCAGTACTTC. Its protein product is CASSLRDSLTETQYF.

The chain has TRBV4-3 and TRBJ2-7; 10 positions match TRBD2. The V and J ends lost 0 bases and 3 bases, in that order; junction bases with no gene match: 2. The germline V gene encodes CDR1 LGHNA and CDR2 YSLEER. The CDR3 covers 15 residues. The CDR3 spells CASSQEPSGSYEQYF. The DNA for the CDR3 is TGCGCCAGCAGCCAAGAGCCTAGCGGGAGCTACGAGCAGTACTTC.

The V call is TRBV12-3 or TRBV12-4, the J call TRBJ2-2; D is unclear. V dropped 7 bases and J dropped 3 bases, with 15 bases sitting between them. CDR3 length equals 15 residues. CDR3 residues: CASILGYLDTGELFF. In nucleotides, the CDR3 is TGTGCCAGCATCCTAGGTTATTTGGACACCGGGGAGCTGTTTTTT.

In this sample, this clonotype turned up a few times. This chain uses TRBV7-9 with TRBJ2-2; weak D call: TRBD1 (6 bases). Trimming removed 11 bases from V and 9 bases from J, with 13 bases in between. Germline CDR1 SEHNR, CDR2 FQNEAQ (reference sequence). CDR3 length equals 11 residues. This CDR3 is CAGGTSRELFF. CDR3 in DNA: TGTGCCGGGGGCACCTCCCGGGAGCTGTTTTTT.

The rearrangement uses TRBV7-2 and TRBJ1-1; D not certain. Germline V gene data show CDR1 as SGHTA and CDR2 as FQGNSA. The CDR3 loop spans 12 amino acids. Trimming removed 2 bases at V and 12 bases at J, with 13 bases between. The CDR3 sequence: CASSLSGSSSFF. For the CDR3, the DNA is TGTGCCAGCAGCTTATCCGGCAGCTCGTCTTTCTTT.

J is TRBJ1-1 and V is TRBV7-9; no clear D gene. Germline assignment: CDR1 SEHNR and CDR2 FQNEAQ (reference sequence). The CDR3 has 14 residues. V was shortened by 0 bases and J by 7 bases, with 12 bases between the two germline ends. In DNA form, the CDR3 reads TGTGCCAGCAGCTTAGCGGGAATCAGGCGTGAAGCTTTCTTT. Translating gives CASSLAGIRREAFF.

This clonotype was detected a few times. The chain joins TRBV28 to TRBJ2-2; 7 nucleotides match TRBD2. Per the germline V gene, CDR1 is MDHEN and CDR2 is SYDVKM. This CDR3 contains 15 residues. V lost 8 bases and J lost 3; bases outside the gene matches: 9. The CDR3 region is CASREGGAYTGELFF. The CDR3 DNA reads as TGTGCCAGCCGCGAGGGAGGGGCCTACACCGGGGAGCTGTTTTTT.

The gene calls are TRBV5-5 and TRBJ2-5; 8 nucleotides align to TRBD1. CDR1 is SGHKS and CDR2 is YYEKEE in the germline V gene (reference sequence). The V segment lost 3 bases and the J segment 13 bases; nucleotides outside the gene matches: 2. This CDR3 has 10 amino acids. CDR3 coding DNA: TGTGCCAGCAGCTCGGACAGGGCGTACTTC. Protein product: CASSSDRAYF. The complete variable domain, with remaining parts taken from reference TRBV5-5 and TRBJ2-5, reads DAGVTQSPTHLIKTRGQQVTLRCSPISGHKSVSWYQQVLGQGPQFIFQYYEKEERGRGNFPDRFSARQFPNYSSELNVNALLLGDSALYLCASSSDRAYFGPGTRLLVL.